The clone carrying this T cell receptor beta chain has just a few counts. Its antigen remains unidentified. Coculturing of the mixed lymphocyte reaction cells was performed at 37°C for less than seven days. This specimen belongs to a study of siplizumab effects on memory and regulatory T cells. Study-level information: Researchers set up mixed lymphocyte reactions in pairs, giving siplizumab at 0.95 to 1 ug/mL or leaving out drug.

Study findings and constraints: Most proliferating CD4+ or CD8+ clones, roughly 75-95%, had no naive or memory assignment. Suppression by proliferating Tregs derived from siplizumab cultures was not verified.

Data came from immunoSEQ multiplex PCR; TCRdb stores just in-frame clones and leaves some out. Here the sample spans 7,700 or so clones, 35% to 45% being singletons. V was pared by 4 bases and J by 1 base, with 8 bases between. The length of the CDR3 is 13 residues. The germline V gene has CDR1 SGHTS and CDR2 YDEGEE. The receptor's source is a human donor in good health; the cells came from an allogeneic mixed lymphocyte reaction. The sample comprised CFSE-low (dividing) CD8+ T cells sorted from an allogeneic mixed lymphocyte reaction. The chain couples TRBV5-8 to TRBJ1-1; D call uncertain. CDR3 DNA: TGTGCCAGCAGCAGGACGGGGAACACTGAAGCTTTCTTT. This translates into CASSRTGNTEAFF.